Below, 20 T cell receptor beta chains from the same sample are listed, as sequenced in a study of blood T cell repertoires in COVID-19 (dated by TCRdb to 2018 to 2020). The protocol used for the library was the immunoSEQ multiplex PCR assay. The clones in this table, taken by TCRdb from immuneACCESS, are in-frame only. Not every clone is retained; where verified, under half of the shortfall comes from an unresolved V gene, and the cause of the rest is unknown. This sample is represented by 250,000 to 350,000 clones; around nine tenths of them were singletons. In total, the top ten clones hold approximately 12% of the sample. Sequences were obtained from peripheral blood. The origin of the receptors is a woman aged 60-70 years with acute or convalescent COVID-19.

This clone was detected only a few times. CDR3 sequence reads: CASSLQGAGGTNEKLFF. Here the CDR3 DNA reads TGCGCCAGCAGCCTACAGGGGGCCGGGGGGACTAATGAAAAACTGTTTTTT. The genes are TRBV4-1 and TRBJ1-4, with 9 bases aligning to TRBD1. Germline V gene lookup returns CDR1 MGHRA and CDR2 YSYEKL. J was trimmed by 2 bases and V by 4 bases; bases with no gene match: 8. The CDR3 has 17 residues.

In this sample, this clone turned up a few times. In DNA form, the CDR3 reads TGTGCCAGCAGCTTAGCGGTGGGAGGGGGACTCCCTAATGAAAAACTGTTTTTT. Translating it yields CASSLAVGGGLPNEKLFF. This sequence joins TRBV7-9 and TRBJ1-4; D may be TRBD1 (6 bases). The CDR3 spans 18 residues. V was clipped by 0 bases and J by 3 bases, with 17 bases between them. Germline V lookup: CDR1 SEHNR, CDR2 FQNEAQ (reference sequence).

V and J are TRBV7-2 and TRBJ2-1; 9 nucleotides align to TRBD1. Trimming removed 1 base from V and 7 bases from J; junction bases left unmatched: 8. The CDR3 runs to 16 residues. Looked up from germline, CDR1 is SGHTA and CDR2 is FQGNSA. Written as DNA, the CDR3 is TGTGCCAGCAGCTTAGAAGGGACAGGGAGAAGGAATGAGCAGTTCTTC. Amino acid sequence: CASSLEGTGRRNEQFF.

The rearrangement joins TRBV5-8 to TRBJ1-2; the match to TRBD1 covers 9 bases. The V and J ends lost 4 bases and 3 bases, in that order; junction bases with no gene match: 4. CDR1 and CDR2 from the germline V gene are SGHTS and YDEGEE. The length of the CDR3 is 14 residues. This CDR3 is CASSPGTGYYGYTF. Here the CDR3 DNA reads TGTGCCAGCAGCCCCGGGACAGGGTACTATGGCTACACCTTC.

The CDR3 bases are TGCGCCAGCAGCTTGTATAGGAGACAGGTCGTCTCCGGCTACACCTTC. Its protein product is CASSLYRRQVVSGYTF. The V call is TRBV5-1, the J call TRBJ1-2, with D possibly matching TRBD1 (6 bases). Between the trimmed V and J ends, which lost 1 base and 8 bases, there was a span of 21 bases. Germline V gene lookup returns CDR1 SGHRS and CDR2 YFSETQ. The CDR3 runs to 16 residues. Supplemented by reference TRBV5-1 and TRBJ1-2, the full variable domain reads KAGVTQTPRYLIKTRGQQVTLSCSPISGHRSVSWYQQTPGQGLQFLFEYFSETQRNKGNFPGRFSGRQFSNSRSEMNVSTLELGDSALYLCASSLYRRQVVSGYTFGSGTRLTVV.

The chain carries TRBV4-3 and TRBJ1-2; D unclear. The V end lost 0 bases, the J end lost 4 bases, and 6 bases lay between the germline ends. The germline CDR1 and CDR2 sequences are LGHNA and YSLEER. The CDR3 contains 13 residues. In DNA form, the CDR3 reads TGCGCCAGCAGCCAAGATAGGAGCTATGGCTACACCTTC. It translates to CASSQDRSYGYTF.

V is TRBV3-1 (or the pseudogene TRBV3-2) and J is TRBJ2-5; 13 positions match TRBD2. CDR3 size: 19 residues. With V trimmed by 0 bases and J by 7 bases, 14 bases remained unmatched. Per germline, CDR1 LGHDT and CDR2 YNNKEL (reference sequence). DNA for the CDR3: TGTGCCAGCAGCCAAGATCGGCCACTAGCGGGGGGGGATTTTGGGACCCAGTACTTC. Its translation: CASSQDRPLAGGDFGTQYF.

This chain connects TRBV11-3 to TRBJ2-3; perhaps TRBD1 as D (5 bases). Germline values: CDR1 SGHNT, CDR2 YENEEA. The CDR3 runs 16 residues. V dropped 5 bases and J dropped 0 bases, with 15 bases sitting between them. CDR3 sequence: CASSPSWGASTDTQYF. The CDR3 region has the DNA TGTGCCAGCAGCCCGAGTTGGGGCGCCAGCACAGATACGCAGTATTTT.

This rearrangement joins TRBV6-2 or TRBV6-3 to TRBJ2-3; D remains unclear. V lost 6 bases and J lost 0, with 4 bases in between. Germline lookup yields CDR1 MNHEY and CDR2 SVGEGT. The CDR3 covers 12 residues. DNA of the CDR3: TGTGCCAGCAGCTTAAGCACAGATACGCAGTATTTT. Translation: CASSLSTDTQYF.

The CDR3 sequence: CASSRTGENSPLHF. DNA for the CDR3: TGTGCCAGCTCACGGACAGGGGAGAATTCACCCCTCCACTTT. The rearrangement joins TRBV18 to TRBJ1-6; 9 bases match TRBD1. The CDR3 has 14 residues. Germline values: CDR1 KGHSH, CDR2 LQKENI. Trimming removed 4 bases from V and 7 bases from J; junction bases left unmatched: 2.

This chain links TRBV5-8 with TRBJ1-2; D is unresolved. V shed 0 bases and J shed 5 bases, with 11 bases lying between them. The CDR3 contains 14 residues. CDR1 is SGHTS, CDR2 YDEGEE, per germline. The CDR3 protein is CASSLAARLYGYTF. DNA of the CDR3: TGTGCCAGCAGCTTGGCAGCCAGACTATATGGCTACACCTTC.

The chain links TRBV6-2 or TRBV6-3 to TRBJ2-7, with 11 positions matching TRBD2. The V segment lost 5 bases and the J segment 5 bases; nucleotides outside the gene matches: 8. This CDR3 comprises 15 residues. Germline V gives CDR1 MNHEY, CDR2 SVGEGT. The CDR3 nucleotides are TGTGCCAGCAGTGATACTAGCGGGAGTACTGACGAGCAGTACTTC. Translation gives CASSDTSGSTDEQYF.

The chain's CDR3 is CASSLPQQPQHF. The CDR3 coding sequence is TGTGCCAGCAGTTTACCTCAGCAGCCCCAGCATTTT. This chain joins TRBV6-6 and TRBJ1-5; no definite D call. Germline V CDR1 and CDR2: MNHNY, SVGAGI (reference sequence). V dropped 4 bases and J dropped 7 bases, with 8 bases sitting between them. The CDR3 is made up of 12 amino acids.

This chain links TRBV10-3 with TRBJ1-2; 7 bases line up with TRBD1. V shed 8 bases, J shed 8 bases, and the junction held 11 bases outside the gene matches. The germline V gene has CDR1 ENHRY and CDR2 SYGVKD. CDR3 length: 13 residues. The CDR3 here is CAIGRGGGFGYTF. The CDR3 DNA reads TGTGCCATCGGTAGAGGGGGCGGTTTCGGCTACACCTTC.

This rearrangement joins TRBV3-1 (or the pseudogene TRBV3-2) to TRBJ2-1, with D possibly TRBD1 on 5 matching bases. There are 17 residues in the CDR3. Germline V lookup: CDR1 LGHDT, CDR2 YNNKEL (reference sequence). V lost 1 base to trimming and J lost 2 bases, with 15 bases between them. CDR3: CASSQGVLGLTYNEQFF. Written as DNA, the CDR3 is TGTGCCAGCAGCCAAGGAGTTCTGGGGCTAACCTACAATGAGCAGTTCTTC.

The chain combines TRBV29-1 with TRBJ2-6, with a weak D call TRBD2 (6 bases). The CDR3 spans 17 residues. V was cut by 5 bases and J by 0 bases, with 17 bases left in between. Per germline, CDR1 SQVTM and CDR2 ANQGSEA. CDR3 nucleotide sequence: TGCAGCGTTAAGTTGGCGGAGGGGAACTCTGGGGCCAACGTCCTGACTTTC. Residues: CSVKLAEGNSGANVLTF.

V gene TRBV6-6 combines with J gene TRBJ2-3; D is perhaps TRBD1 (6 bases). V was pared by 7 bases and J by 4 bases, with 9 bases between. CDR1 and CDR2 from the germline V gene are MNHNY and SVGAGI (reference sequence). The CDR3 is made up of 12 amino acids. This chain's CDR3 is CASNRAADTQYF. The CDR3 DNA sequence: TGTGCCAGCAACAGGGCCGCAGATACGCAGTATTTT.

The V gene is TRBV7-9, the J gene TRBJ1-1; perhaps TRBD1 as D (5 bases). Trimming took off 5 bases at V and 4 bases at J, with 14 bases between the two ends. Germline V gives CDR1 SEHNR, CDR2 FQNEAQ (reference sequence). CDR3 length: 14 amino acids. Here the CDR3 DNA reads TGTGCCAGCAGCCCACTGGGGGGAGGCACTGAAGCTTTCTTT. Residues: CASSPLGGGTEAFF.

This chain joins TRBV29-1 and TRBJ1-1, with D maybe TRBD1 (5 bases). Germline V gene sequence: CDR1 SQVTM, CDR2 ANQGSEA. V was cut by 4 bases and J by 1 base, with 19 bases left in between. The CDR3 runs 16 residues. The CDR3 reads CSVVRTNRYGNTEAFF. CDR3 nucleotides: TGCAGCGTTGTTAGGACAAACCGGTATGGGAACACTGAAGCTTTCTTT.

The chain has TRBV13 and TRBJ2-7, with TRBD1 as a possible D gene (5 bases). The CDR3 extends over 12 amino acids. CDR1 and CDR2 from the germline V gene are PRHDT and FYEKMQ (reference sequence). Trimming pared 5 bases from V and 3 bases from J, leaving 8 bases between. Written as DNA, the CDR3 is TGTGCCAGCAGCAAACAGGACTACGAGCAGTACTTC. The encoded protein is CASSKQDYEQYF.